The 25 T cell receptor beta chains presented below share a single source sample, sequenced in a study of blood T cell repertoires in COVID-19. The data were produced by immunoSEQ multiplex PCR, yet TCRdb's version contains in-frame clones alone and is incomplete. Found here are about 250,000 clones, around 84% of them singletons; the top ten hold about 1.5%. Material for sequencing was peripheral blood. These receptors all stem from a woman between 40 and 50 years old who had recovered from COVID-19.

V gene TRBV11-2 combines with J gene TRBJ2-3; D not resolved. This CDR3 has 15 amino acids. CDR1 and CDR2 (germline): SGHAT, FQNNGV. V was trimmed by 2 bases and J by 6 bases, leaving 15 bases between them. The CDR3 loop is CASSLWSEEWDTQYF. The CDR3 DNA reads TGTGCCAGCAGCTTATGGAGTGAGGAATGGGATACGCAGTATTTT.

Concerning this clone: Different DNA sequences within this sample yield the same CDR3. This rearrangement joins TRBV29-1 to TRBJ1-5; TRBD1 matches at 8 bases. The V segment lost 6 bases and the J segment 2 bases; nucleotides outside the gene matches: 0. Germline CDR1 SQVTM, CDR2 ANQGSEA. The CDR3 is 12 amino acids. In nucleotides, the CDR3 is TGCAGCGTGGGACAGGGCAATCAGCCCCAGCATTTT. Its translation is CSVGQGNQPQHF.

The chain employs TRBV28 and TRBJ2-7, with 8 bases aligning to TRBD2. This CDR3 is built from 15 residues. Trimming at V came to 5 bases and at J to 2 bases, leaving 8 bases not matched to a gene. CDR1 is MDHEN and CDR2 is SYDVKM in the germline V gene. DNA of the CDR3: TGTGCCAGCAGTCCAGGGACTAGAACTGCCTACGAGCAGTACTTC. Translating gives CASSPGTRTAYEQYF.

CDR3 loop: CASSLVSGGGELFF. For the CDR3, the DNA is TGCGCCAGCAGCTTGGTCTCGGGTGGCGGGGAGCTGTTTTTT. This sequence joins TRBV5-1 and TRBJ2-2; no clear D gene. This CDR3 has 14 residues. Per germline, CDR1 SGHRS and CDR2 YFSETQ. V was shortened by 0 bases and J by 7 bases, with 10 bases between the two germline ends.

The chain has TRBV3-1 (or the pseudogene TRBV3-2) and TRBJ2-3; tentatively, D is TRBD1 (6 bases). This CDR3 has 14 residues. V was clipped by 4 bases and J by 3 bases, with 11 bases between them. Germline V gives CDR1 LGHDT, CDR2 YNNKEL (reference sequence). CDR3 in amino acids: CASSLRTVTDTQYF. The CDR3, as DNA: TGTGCCAGCAGCCTCCGGACAGTAACAGATACGCAGTATTTT.

This clone was observed at least ten times. The chain joins TRBV25-1 to TRBJ1-1; D remains ambiguous. Germline values: CDR1 MGHDK, CDR2 SYGVNS. The CDR3 has 14 amino acids. Trimming removed 1 base from V and 10 bases from J, with 16 bases in between. CDR3 sequence reads: CASSEFSVGGRAFF. Written as DNA, the CDR3 is TGTGCCAGCAGTGAATTTTCTGTGGGAGGGAGAGCTTTCTTT.

This rearrangement joins TRBV28 to TRBJ1-4, with 9 bases aligning to TRBD1. Germline V lookup: CDR1 MDHEN, CDR2 SYDVKM. The ends lost 5 bases at V and 0 bases at J; junction bases unmatched: 10. The length of the CDR3 is 18 residues. The CDR3 region is CASSTPGTGTPTNEKLFF. The DNA of the CDR3 is TGTGCCAGCAGTACACCCGGGACAGGGACACCAACTAATGAAAAACTGTTTTTT.

This clone has a handful of counts. The chain combines TRBV10-3 with TRBJ1-1; the match to TRBD1 covers 7 bases. Germline V gene data show CDR1 as ENHRY and CDR2 as SYGVKD. The length of the CDR3 is 13 residues. Trimming removed 10 bases from V and 3 bases from J; junction bases left unmatched: 8. The CDR3 DNA follows: TGTGCCACCAGGGGGGCGGTGGACACTGAAGCTTTCTTT. It translates to CATRGAVDTEAFF.

This sequence joins TRBV11-2 and TRBJ2-1; 7 bases line up with TRBD2. The V and J ends lost 1 base and 2 bases, in that order; junction bases with no gene match: 2. The germline V gene encodes CDR1 SGHAT and CDR2 FQNNGV. This CDR3 is built from 15 residues. The CDR3 region has the DNA TGTGCCAGCAGCTTAGGGGGGGGGACCTACAATGAGCAGTTCTTC. It translates to CASSLGGGTYNEQFF.

V is TRBV28 and J is TRBJ2-7; D is perhaps TRBD1 (6 bases). Trimming pared 6 bases from V and 2 bases from J, leaving 14 bases between. Germline CDR1 and CDR2: MDHEN and SYDVKM. This CDR3 spans 14 amino acids. The CDR3 reads CASRNAGAPYEQYF. The CDR3 DNA reads TGTGCCAGCAGGAACGCAGGGGCCCCCTACGAGCAGTACTTC.

The genes are TRBV12-3 or TRBV12-4 and TRBJ1-2; 7 nucleotides align to TRBD1. With 6 bases clipped from V and 7 bases from J, the junction kept 5 bases outside the gene matches. This CDR3 comprises 12 residues. CDR3 coding DNA: TGTGCCAGCAGCTTGACAGGGTTTGGCTACACCTTC. This gives the protein CASSLTGFGYTF.

The chain employs TRBV11-2 and TRBJ2-5, with 7 bases matching TRBD1. The CDR3 runs to 14 residues. The V and J ends lost 7 bases and 2 bases, in that order; junction bases with no gene match: 7. CDR1 and CDR2 from the germline V gene are SGHAT and FQNNGV. The CDR3 protein is CASNKGQTQETQYF. CDR3 in DNA: TGTGCCAGCAACAAGGGACAGACTCAAGAGACCCAGTACTTC.

The V gene is TRBV28, the J gene TRBJ2-1, with D possibly TRBD1 on 6 matching bases. Germline-derived CDR1 and CDR2 are MDHEN and SYDVKM. The CDR3 is 16 amino acids. With 7 bases removed from V and 0 bases from J, the gap between germline ends came to 16 bases. The CDR3 spells CASTLLPQGSYNEQFF. CDR3 bases: TGTGCCAGCACCCTACTACCACAGGGCTCCTACAATGAGCAGTTCTTC.

This chain uses TRBV5-1 with TRBJ2-3; D is possibly TRBD1 (6 bases). The CDR3 is 16 residues long. Germline V lookup: CDR1 SGHRS, CDR2 YFSETQ. Trimming left V 6 bases short and J 6 bases short, with 23 bases between. For the CDR3, the DNA is TGCGCCAGCACCAGGTACGGCGTGGGACAATCGGATACGCAGTATTTT. This translates into CASTRYGVGQSDTQYF.

V and J are TRBV28 and TRBJ1-1; 10 nucleotides agree with TRBD1. The CDR3 sequence is 17 residues long. Unmatched junction bases numbered 10, after V lost 5 bases and J lost 1 base. Germline CDR1 and CDR2: MDHEN and SYDVKM. The CDR3, as DNA: TGTGCCAGCAGTGGTTCCGGGACAGGGGAGGGGAACACTGAAGCTTTCTTT. Its translation is CASSGSGTGEGNTEAFF.

The chain is built from TRBV2 and TRBJ1-3, with 7 bases fitting TRBD1. This CDR3 comprises 13 residues. CDR1 is SNHLY and CDR2 is FYNNEI in the germline V gene. Germline trimming cut 4 bases from V and 3 bases from J; bases unmatched to any gene: 0. The CDR3 spells CASSGTGGNTIYF. The CDR3 DNA follows: TGTGCCAGCAGTGGGACAGGTGGAAACACCATATATTTT.

The chain couples TRBV4-1 to TRBJ1-2; 8 positions agree with TRBD1. CDR1 MGHRA and CDR2 YSYEKL come from the germline V gene. The CDR3 totals 15 residues. V lost 4 bases, J lost 7 bases, and 11 bases stayed unmatched. This chain's CDR3 is CASSRSLQGASGYTF. The CDR3 DNA reads as TGCGCCAGCAGCCGGAGTCTCCAGGGGGCGAGTGGCTACACCTTC.

The CDR3 region has the DNA TGTGCCAGCAGCTTAAGCGGCGGAAACACCATATATTTT. Translation: CASSLSGGNTIYF. The V call is TRBV7-9, the J call TRBJ1-3; D gene ambiguous. V was pared by 2 bases and J by 4 bases, with 6 bases between. Germline CDR1 and CDR2: SEHNR and FQNEAQ (reference sequence). This CDR3 contains 13 residues.

The rearrangement joins TRBV29-1 to TRBJ2-4; TRBD1 matches at 8 bases. V shed 6 bases, J shed 7 bases, and the junction held 5 bases outside the gene matches. Germline V gene lookup returns CDR1 SQVTM and CDR2 ANQGSEA. This CDR3 has 12 residues. CDR3 region: CSVARTGNIQYF. CDR3 DNA sequence: TGCAGCGTGGCTCGGACAGGGAACATTCAGTACTTC.

The V call is TRBV20-1, the J call TRBJ1-2; D is unclear. V was trimmed by 1 base and J by 7 bases, leaving 7 bases between them. In germline, CDR1 is DFQATT, CDR2 SNEGSKA (reference sequence). The length of the CDR3 is 11 residues. CDR3 amino acids: CSARVNGGYTF. The CDR3 nucleotides are TGCAGTGCTAGAGTAAACGGTGGCTACACCTTC.

This chain uses TRBV10-3 with TRBJ2-5; 13 positions match TRBD2. The germline gives CDR1 ENHRY, CDR2 SYGVKD. The CDR3 has 14 amino acids. V trimming: 9 bases; J trimming: 4 bases; junction bases outside the gene matches: 5. The CDR3 nucleotides are TGTGCCATAACTAGCGGGGGGGCCGGAGAGACCCAGTACTTC. Its translation is CAITSGGAGETQYF.

This chain links TRBV30 with TRBJ2-1, with 11 nucleotides matching TRBD1. Per the germline V gene, CDR1 is GTSNPN and CDR2 is SVGIG (reference sequence). Trimming cost V 1 base and J 4 bases; bases outside gene matches: 3. There are 15 residues in the CDR3. This CDR3 is CAWSGGQGAYNEQFF. In nucleotides, the CDR3 is TGTGCCTGGAGTGGTGGACAGGGGGCTTACAATGAGCAGTTCTTC.

As concerns this clone: In the same sample, other DNA sequences code for this CDR3. The chain recombines TRBV30 with TRBJ1-2; D uncertain. CDR3 length: 13 amino acids. Between the trimmed V and J ends, which lost 0 bases and 2 bases, there was a span of 7 bases. Germline V gene lookup returns CDR1 GTSNPN and CDR2 SVGIG (reference sequence). Here the CDR3 DNA reads TGTGCCTGGAGTGTGCAGTCAAACTATGGCTACACCTTC. It codes for CAWSVQSNYGYTF.

The chain carries TRBV28 and TRBJ2-3; D is perhaps TRBD1 (6 bases). With 5 bases removed from V and 1 base from J, the gap between germline ends came to 13 bases. The CDR3 has 15 amino acids. Germline CDR1 reads MDHEN; CDR2 reads SYDVKM. CDR3: CASSPRTVGTDTQYF. The CDR3 DNA reads as TGTGCCAGCAGTCCGAGGACAGTTGGCACAGATACGCAGTATTTT. The full variable domain, completed using reference TRBV28 and TRBJ2-3, is DVKVTQSSRYLVKRTGEKVFLECVQDMDHENMFWYRQDPGLGLRLIYFSYDVKMKEKGDIPEGYSVSREKKERFSLILESASTNQTSMYLCASSPRTVGTDTQYFGPGTRLTVL.

The chain joins TRBV6-6 to TRBJ2-2, with 8 bases matching TRBD1. Per germline, CDR1 MNHNY and CDR2 SVGAGI (reference sequence). The V segment lost 7 bases and the J segment 7 bases; nucleotides outside the gene matches: 11. The CDR3 sequence is 15 residues long. The CDR3 here is CASTSPTGVGGELFF. CDR3 nucleotides: TGTGCCAGCACCTCCCCGACAGGGGTTGGCGGGGAGCTGTTTTTT.